This TCR beta chain was profiled in a study of spatial heterogeneity in lung cancer. Stated time point: blood at routine non-recurrence follow-up after resection. The CDR3 contains 15 residues. Germline values: CDR1 PRHDT, CDR2 FYEKMQ (reference sequence). V lost 4 bases, J lost 8 bases, and 18 bases lay in between. MiXCR was run by TCRdb on the 5' RACE reads, yielding one entry per CDR3 protein. Of 110,000 or so distinct CDR3 sequences listed, approximately 11% are singletons. The TCR originated in a female donor with early-stage non-small cell lung cancer. This chain uses TRBV13 with TRBJ1-3, with D possibly matching TRBD1 (6 bases). The sequenced sample was PBMCs, obtained at follow-up. CDR3 DNA: TGTGCCAGCAGCTACAGGGATGGCCTGGCGGACACCATATATTTT. It codes for CASSYRDGLADTIYF.